This T cell receptor beta chain was captured by sequencing in a study of blood T cell repertoires in COVID-19. Original handling: Estimated nucleated cell counts came from reference gene primer amplification. TCRdb's table, derived via immunoSEQ multiplex PCR, lists solely in-frame clones and lacks some. The V and J calls and the clone size are those of that table, but D and trimming were determined from the DNA. The sample lists a few hundred thousand clones, 84% occurring once. Study members were between about 18 and 95 years old and lived in 25 or so US regions. The sequenced material came from PBMCs or T cells enriched from blood (not recorded which). This sequence originates from a woman aged 40-49 years who had recovered from COVID-19.

CDR3 residues: CATSGPRTGGYSYNEQFF. In DNA form, the CDR3 reads TGTGCCACCAGTGGTCCCCGGACAGGGGGTTATAGCTACAATGAGCAGTTCTTC. This chain uses TRBV24-1 with TRBJ2-1, with 10 bases aligning to TRBD1. Germline CDR1 and CDR2: KGHDR and SFDVKD. The CDR3 is 18 residues long. V lost 5 bases to trimming and J lost 3 bases; unmatched junction nucleotides: 12.